Presented here are 5 T cell receptor beta chains from one specimen sequenced in a study of blood T cell repertoires in COVID-19. Sequencing was performed with immunoSEQ multiplex PCR; in TCRdb, only in-frame clones are kept and a portion is missing. This table holds 200,000 to 250,000 clones, about 83% found once. Sequenced input: peripheral blood. These receptors came from a woman between 45 and 60 years old with acute or convalescent COVID-19.

The V gene is TRBV5-1, the J gene TRBJ2-1; possibly TRBD2 for D (6 bases). The ends were cut back, 1 base at V and 10 bases at J, with 15 bases in the middle. Germline CDR1 and CDR2: SGHRS and YFSETQ. This CDR3 has 14 amino acids. The CDR3 coding sequence is TGCGCCAGCAGCTTGCCCGGGAGCGGCTCCGAGCAGTTCTTC. This codes for CASSLPGSGSEQFF.

The chain couples TRBV14 to TRBJ2-7, with TRBD1 matching over 9 bases. CDR1 is SGHDN and CDR2 is FVKESK in the germline V gene. Trimming at V came to 4 bases and at J to 4 bases, leaving 8 bases not matched to a gene. This CDR3 spans 15 amino acids. The CDR3 DNA sequence: TGTGCCAGCAGCCCCGTCGGGACAGGGATGTACGAGCAGTACTTC. It yields the protein CASSPVGTGMYEQYF.

In this sample, this clone turned up once. The rearrangement links TRBV27 to TRBJ2-1; maybe TRBD1 (6 bases). Germline CDR1 reads MNHEY; CDR2 reads SMNVEV (reference sequence). The CDR3 length is 15 residues. The V end was cut by 7 bases, the J end by 10 bases, with 23 bases between. Here the CDR3 DNA reads TGTGCCAGCAAGTCGACAGGCCGCACCCCCCCCGAGCAGTTCTTC. It translates to CASKSTGRTPPEQFF.

The gene calls are TRBV9 and TRBJ2-5, with 9 bases fitting TRBD2. CDR3 length: 15 residues. After removal of 4 bases from V and 7 bases from J, the junction contained 11 bases not matched to a gene. Germline values: CDR1 SGDLS, CDR2 YYNGEE. The CDR3 loop is CASSLRAGGAGTQYF. The DNA of the CDR3 is TGTGCCAGCAGCCTACGAGCGGGGGGCGCGGGGACCCAGTACTTC. The full variable domain, in which reference TRBV9 and TRBJ2-5 provide the parts outside the CDR3, is DSGVTQTPKHLITATGQRVTLRCSPRSGDLSVYWYQQSLDQGLQFLIQYYNGEERAKGNILERFSAQQFPDLHSELNLSSLELGDSALYFCASSLRAGGAGTQYFGPGTRLLVL.

In this sample, this clone turned up a few times. Here the CDR3 reads CASSLGTGRNTEAFF. In nucleotides, the CDR3 is TGTGCCAGCAGCTTAGGGACAGGGCGGAACACTGAAGCTTTCTTT. The chain combines TRBV7-9 with TRBJ1-1; 8 nucleotides agree with TRBD1. Germline-derived CDR1 and CDR2 are SEHNR and FQNEAQ (reference sequence). The V gene end was trimmed by 1 base and the J gene end by 1 base; junction bases not matched to a gene: 2. This CDR3 spans 15 amino acids.